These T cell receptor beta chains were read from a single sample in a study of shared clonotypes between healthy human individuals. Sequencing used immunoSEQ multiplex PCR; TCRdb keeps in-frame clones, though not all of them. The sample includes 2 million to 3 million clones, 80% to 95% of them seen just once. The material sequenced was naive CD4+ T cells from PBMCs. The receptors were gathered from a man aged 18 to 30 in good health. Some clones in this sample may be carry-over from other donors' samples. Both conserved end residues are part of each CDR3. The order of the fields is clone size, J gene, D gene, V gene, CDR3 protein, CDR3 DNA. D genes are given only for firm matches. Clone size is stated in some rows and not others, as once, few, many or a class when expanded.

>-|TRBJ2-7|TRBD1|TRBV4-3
CASSQDRGRSYEQYF
TGCGCCAGCAGCCAAGACAGGGGGCGCAGCTACGAGCAGTACTTC
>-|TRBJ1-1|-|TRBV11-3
CASSLSGTNTEAFF
TGTGCCAGCAGCTTATCGGGGACGAACACTGAAGCTTTCTTT
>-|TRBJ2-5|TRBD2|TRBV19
CASSIPSGRGGQETQYF
TGTGCCAGTAGTATCCCCAGCGGGAGAGGGGGCCAAGAGACCCAGTACTTC
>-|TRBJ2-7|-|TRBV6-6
CASSSPGTSYEQYF
TGTGCCAGCAGTTCGCCCGGGACCTCCTACGAGCAGTACTTC
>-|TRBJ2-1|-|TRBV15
CATSRDGHNEQFF
TGTGCCACCAGCAGAGATGGCCACAATGAGCAGTTCTTC
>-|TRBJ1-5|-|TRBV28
CASSWPGGNQPQHF
TGTGCCAGCAGTTGGCCGGGGGGCAATCAGCCCCAGCATTTT
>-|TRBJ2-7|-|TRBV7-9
CASSTPPAGSSYEQYF
TGTGCCAGCAGCACACCCCCAGCTGGCAGCTCCTACGAGCAGTACTTC
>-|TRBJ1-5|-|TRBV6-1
CASSERGGQPQHF
TGTGCCAGCAGTGAAAGGGGGGGGCAGCCCCAGCATTTT
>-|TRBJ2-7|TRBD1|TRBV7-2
CASSPGQVGEQYF
TGTGCCAGCAGCCCGGGACAGGTCGGCGAGCAGTACTTC
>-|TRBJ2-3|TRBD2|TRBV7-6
CASSLGVAGGADTQYF
TGTGCCAGCAGCTTAGGGGTTGCGGGAGGGGCAGATACGCAGTATTTT
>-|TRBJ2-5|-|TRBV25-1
CASSDGGETQYF
TGTGCCAGCAGTGATGGGGGGGAGACCCAGTACTTC
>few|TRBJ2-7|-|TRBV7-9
CASSLGQPPYEQYF
TGTGCCAGCAGCTTAGGACAGCCACCCTACGAGCAGTACTTC
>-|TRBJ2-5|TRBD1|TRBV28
CASSYLDREETQYF
TGTGCCAGCAGTTATCTGGACAGGGAAGAGACCCAGTACTTC
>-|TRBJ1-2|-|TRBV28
CASRRLVGYGYTF
TGTGCCAGCAGGCGATTAGTTGGGTATGGCTACACCTTC
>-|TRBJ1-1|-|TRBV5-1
CASSLGVLNTEAFF
TGCGCCAGCAGCTTGGGGGTTCTTAACACTGAAGCTTTCTTT
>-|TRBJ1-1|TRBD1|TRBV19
CASSPSGTVATEAFF
TGTGCCAGTAGTCCCTCCGGGACAGTGGCCACTGAAGCTTTCTTT
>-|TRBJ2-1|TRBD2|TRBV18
CASSPLAGLYNEQFF
TGTGCCAGCTCACCACTAGCGGGTCTCTACAATGAGCAGTTCTTC
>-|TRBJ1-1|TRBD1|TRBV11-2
CASSPTGMNTEAFF
TGTGCCAGCAGCCCGACAGGGATGAACACTGAAGCTTTCTTT
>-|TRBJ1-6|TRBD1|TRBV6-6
CASREGTGNSPLHF
TGTGCCAGCAGGGAGGGGACAGGGAATTCACCCCTCCACTTT
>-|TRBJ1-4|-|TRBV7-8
CASSAGVAPANEKLFF
TGTGCCAGCAGCGCAGGGGTGGCTCCCGCTAATGAAAAACTGTTTTTT
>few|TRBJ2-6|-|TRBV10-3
CAISESGLYPRANVLTF
TGTGCCATCAGTGAGTCGGGGCTCTACCCAAGGGCCAACGTCCTGACTTTC
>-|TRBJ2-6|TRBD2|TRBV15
CATSSPPGLASIGSGANVLTF
TGTGCCACCAGCTCTCCCCCGGGACTAGCGTCGATAGGGTCTGGGGCCAACGTCCTGACTTTC
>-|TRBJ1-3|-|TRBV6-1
CASSPVGTIGNTIYF
TGTGCCAGCAGTCCCGTGGGGACAATCGGAAACACCATATATTTT